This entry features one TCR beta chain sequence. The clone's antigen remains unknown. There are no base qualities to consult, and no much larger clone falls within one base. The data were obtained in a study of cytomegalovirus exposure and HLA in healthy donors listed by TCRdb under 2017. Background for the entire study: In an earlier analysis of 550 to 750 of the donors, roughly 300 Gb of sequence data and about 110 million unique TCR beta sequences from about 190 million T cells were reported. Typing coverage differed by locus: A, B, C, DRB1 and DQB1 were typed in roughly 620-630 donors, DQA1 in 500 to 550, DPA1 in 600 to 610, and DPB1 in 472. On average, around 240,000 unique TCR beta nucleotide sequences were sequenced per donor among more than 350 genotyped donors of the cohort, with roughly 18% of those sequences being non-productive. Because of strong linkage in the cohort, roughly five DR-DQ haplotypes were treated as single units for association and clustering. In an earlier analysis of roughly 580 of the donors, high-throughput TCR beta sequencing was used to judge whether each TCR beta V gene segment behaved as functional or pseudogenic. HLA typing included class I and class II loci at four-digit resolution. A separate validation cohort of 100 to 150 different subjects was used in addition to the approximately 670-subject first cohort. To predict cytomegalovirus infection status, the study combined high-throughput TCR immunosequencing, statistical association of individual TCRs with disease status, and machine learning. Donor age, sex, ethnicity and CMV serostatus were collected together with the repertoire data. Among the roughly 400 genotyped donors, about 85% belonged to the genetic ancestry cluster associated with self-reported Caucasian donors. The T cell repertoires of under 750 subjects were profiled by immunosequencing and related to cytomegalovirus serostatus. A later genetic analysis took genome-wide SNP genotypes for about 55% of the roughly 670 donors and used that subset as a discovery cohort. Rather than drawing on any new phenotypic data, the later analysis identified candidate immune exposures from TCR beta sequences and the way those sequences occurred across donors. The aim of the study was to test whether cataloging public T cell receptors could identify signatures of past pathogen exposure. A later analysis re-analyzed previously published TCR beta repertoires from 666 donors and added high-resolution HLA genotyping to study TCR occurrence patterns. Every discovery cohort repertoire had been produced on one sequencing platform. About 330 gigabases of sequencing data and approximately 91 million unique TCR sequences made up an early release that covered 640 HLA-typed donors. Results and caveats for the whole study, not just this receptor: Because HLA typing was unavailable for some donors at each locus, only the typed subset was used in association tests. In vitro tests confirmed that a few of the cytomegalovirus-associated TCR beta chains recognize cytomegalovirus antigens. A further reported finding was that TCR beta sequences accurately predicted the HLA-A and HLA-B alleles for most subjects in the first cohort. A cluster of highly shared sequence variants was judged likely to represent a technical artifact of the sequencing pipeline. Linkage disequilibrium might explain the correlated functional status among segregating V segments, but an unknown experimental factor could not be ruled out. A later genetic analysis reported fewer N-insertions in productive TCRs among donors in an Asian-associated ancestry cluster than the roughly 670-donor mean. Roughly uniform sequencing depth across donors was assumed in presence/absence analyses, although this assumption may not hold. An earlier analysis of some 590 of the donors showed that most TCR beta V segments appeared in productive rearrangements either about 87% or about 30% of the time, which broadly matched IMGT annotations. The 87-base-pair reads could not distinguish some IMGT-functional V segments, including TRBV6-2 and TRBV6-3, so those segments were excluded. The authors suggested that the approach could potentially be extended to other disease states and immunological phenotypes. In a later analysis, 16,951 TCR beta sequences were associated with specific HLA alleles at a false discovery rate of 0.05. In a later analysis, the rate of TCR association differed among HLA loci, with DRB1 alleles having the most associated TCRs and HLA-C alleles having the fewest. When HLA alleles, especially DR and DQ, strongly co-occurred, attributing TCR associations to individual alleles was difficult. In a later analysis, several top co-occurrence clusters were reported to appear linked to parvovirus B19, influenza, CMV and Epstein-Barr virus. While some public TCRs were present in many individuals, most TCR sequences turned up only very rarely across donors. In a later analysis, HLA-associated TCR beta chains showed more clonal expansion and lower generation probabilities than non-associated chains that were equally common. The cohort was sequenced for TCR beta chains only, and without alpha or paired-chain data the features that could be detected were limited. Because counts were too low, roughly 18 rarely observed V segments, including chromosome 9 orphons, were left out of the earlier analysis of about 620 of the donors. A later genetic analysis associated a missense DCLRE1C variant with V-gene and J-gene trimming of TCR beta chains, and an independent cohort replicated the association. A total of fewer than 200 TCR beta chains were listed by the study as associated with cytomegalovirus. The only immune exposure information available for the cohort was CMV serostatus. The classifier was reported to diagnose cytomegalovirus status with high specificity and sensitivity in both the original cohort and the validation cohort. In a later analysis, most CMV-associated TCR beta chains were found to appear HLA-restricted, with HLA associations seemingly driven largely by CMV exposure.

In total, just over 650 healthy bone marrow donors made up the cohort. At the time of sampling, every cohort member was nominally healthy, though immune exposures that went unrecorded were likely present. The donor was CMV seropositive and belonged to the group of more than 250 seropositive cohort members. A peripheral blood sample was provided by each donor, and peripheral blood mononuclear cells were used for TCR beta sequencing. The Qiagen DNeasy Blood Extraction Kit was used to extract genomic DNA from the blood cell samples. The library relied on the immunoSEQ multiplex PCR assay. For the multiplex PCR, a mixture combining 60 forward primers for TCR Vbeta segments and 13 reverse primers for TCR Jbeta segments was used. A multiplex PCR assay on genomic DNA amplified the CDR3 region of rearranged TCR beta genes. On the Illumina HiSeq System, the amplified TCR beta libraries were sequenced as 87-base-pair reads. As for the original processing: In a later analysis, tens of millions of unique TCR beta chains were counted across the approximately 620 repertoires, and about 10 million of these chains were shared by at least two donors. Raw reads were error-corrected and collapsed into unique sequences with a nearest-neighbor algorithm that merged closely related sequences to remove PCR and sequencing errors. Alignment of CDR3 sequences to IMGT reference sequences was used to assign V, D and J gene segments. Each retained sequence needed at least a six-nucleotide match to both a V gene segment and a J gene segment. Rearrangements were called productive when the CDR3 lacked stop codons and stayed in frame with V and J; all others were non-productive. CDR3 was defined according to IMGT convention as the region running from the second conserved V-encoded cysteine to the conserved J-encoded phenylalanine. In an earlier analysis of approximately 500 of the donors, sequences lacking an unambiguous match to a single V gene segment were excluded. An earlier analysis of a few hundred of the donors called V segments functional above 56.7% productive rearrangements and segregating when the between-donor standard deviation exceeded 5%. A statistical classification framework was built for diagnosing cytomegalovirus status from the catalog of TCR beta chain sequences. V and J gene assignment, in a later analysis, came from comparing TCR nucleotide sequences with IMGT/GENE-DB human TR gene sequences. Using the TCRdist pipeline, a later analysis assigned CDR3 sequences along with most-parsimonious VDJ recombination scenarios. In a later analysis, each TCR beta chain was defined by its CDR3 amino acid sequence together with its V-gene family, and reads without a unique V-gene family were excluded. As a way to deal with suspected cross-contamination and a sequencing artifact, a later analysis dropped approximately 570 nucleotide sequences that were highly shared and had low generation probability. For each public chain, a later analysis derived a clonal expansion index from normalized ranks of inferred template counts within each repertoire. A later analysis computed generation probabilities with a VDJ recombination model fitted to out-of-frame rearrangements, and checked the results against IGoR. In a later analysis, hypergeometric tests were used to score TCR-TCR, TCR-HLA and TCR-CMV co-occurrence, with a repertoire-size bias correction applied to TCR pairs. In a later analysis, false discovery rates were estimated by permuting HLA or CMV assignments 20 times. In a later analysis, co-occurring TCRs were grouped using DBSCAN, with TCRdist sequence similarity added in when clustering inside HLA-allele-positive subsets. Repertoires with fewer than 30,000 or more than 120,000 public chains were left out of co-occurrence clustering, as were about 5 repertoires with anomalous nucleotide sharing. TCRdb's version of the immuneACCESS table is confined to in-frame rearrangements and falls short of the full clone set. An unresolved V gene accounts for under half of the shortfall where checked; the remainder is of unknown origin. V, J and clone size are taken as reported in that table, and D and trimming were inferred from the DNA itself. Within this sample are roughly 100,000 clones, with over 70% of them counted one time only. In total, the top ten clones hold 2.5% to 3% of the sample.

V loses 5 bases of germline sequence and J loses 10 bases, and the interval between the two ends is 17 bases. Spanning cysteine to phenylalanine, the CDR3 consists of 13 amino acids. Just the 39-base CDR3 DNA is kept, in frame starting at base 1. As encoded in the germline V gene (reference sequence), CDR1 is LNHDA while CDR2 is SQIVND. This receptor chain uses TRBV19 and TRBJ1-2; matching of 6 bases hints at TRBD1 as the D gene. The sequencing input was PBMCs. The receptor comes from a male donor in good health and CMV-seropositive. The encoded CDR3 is CASSPGQLTLYTF. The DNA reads TGTGCCAGTAGTCCCGGACAGTTAACTCTCTACACCTTC.